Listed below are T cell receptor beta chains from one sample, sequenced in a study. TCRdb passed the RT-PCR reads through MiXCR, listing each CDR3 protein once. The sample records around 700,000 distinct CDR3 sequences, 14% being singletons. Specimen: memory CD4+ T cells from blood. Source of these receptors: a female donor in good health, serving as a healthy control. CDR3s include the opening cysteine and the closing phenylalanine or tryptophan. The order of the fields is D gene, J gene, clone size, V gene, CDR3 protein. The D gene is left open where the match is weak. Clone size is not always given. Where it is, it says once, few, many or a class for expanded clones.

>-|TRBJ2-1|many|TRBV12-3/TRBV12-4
CASSLQGNSYNEQFF
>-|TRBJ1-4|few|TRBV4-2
CASSRDGNEKLFF
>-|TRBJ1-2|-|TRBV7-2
CASSRQSDGYTF
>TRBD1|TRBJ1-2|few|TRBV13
CASSQQGARGYTF
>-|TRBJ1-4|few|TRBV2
CASSDMRTFNEKLFF
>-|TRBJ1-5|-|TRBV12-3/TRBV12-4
CASSQQAYSNQPQHF
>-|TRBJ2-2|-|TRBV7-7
CASSLAPNTGELFF
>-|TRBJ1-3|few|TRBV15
CATSRAGNTIYF
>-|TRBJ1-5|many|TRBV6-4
CASTLTLGQRVHQPQHF
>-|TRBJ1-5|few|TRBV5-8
CATGGLNQPQHF
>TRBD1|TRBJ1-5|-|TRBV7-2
CASSMDRAYQPQHF